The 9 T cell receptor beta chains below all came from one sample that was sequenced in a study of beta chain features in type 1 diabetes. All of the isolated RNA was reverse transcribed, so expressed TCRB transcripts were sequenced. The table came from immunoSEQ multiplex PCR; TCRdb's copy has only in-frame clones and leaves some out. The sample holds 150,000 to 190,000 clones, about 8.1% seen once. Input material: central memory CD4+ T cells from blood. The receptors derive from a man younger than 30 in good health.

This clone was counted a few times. The CDR3 DNA reads as TGTGCCAGCGAGAGCGGAACGAACACCGGGGAGCTGTTTTTT. Amino acids: CASESGTNTGELFF. The V gene is TRBV5-4, the J gene TRBJ2-2; D is perhaps TRBD2 (5 bases). CDR3 size: 14 residues. Deletions cut 7 bases from V and 0 bases from J, with 10 bases between. Germline lookup yields CDR1 SGHNT and CDR2 YYREEE (reference sequence).

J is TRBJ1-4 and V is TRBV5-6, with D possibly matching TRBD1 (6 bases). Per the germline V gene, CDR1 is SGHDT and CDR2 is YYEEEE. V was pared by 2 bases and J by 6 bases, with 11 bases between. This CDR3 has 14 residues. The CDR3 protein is CASSFRDTDEKLFF. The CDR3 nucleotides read TGTGCCAGCAGCTTCCGGGACACGGATGAAAAACTGTTTTTT.

Here the CDR3 DNA reads TGTGCCTGGGACCGGGGTGGGGGCGAAAACATTCAGTACTTC. It is translated as CAWDRGGGENIQYF. The chain combines TRBV30 with TRBJ2-4; TRBD1 is a possible D gene (6 bases). Per germline, CDR1 GTSNPN and CDR2 SVGIG (reference sequence). The germline V and J ends were trimmed by 5 bases and 5 bases, with 16 bases remaining between them. This CDR3 contains 14 residues.

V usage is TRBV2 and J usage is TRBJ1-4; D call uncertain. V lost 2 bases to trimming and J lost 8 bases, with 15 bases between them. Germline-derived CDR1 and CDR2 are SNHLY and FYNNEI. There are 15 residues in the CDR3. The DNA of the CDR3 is TGTGCCAGCAGTGAACTATCCGAGACATACGAAAAACTGTTTTTT. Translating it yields CASSELSETYEKLFF.

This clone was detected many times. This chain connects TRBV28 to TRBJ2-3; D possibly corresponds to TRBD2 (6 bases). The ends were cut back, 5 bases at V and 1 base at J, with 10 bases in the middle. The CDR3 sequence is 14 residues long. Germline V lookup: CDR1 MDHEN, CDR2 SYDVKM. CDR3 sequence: CASSAPSGTDTQYF. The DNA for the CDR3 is TGTGCCAGCAGTGCTCCTAGCGGCACAGATACGCAGTATTTT.

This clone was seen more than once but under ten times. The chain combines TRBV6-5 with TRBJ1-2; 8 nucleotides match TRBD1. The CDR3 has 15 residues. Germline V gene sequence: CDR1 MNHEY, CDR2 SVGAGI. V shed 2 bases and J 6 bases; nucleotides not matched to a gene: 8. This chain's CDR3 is CASSYLGQGGDGYTF. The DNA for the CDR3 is TGTGCCAGCAGTTACCTTGGACAGGGAGGGGATGGCTACACCTTC.

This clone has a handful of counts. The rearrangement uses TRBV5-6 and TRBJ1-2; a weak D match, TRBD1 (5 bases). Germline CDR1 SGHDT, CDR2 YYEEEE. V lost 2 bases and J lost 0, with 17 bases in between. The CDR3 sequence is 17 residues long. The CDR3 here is CASSFFGGATANYGYTF. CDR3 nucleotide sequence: TGTGCCAGCAGCTTCTTTGGTGGGGCTACCGCTAACTATGGCTACACCTTC. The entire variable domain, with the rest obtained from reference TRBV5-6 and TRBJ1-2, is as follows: DAGVTQSPTHLIKTRGQQVTLRCSPKSGHDTVSWYQQALGQGPQFIFQYYEEEERQRGNFPDRFSGHQFPNYSSELNVNALLLGDSALYLCASSFFGGATANYGYTFGSGTRLTVV.

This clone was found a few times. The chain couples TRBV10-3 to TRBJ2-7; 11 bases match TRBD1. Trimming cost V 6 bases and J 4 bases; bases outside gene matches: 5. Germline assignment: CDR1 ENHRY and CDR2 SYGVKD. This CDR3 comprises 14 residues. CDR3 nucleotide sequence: TGTGCCATCAGCGGACAGGGGGCTGAGTACGAGCAGTACTTC. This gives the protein CAISGQGAEYEQYF.

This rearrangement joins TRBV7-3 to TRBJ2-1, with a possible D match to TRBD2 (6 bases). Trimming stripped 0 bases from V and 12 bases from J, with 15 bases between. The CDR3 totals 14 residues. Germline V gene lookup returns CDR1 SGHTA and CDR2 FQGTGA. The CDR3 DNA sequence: TGTGCCAGCAGCTTAACCCCCGCAGTGGGGGGGCAGTTCTTC. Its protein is CASSLTPAVGGQFF.